This TCR beta chain is drawn from a study of control samples from healthy donors and cancer patients. Clones were read by immunoSEQ multiplex PCR, and TCRdb kept only the in-frame ones, dropping some. The data contain 100,000 to 150,000 clones, roughly nine tenths of them seen just once; the ten biggest clones take up over 6.5%. The V gene's germline CDR1 is SGHDN and CDR2 FVKESK. V was clipped by 4 bases and J by 7 bases, with 20 bases between them. The CDR3 consists of 16 residues. The chain links TRBV14 to TRBJ2-1; D is perhaps TRBD1 or TRBD2 (7 bases each). The sequenced material came from PBMCs. The TCR sequence derives from a man aged 50 to 60 with head and neck cancer. The CDR3 DNA reads as TGTGCCAGCAGCCCTTTGGGAGGGGGCCGGGGGAATGAGCAGTTCTTC. This encodes CASSPLGGGRGNEQFF.